This T cell receptor beta chain originates from a study of blood T cells in healthy people across ages. This clonotype was seen a single time. The antigen is undetermined. Trimming took 5 bases from V and 11 from J; bases not matched to a gene: 18. The CDR3 is made up of 16 amino acids. CDR1 and CDR2 (germline): SEHNR, FQNEAQ (reference sequence). General study findings and limits: PBMCs left unsorted prevented a conclusive naive versus antigen-experienced comparison.

For the second PCR, which ran for roughly 6 to 12 cycles, a sample-barcoded 5' primer and a J-beta primer mix were used. One entry per CDR3 protein results from TCRdb running MiXCR on the 5' RACE reads. The sample yields approximately 770,000 distinct CDR3 sequences, over 45% seen once. In each sample, at least 6 million PBMCs were isolated. Total RNA amounts of at least 5 micrograms were extracted per sample. This TCR was recovered from a man aged 25-45 years in good health. This chain uses TRBV7-9 with TRBJ2-5; 9 bases map to TRBD2. What was sequenced was blood. The CDR3, as DNA: TGTGCCAGCAGCCCCCCCGCGGGGGGGCACGACAATGAGCAGTACTTC. Its translation is CASSPPAGGHDNEQYF.